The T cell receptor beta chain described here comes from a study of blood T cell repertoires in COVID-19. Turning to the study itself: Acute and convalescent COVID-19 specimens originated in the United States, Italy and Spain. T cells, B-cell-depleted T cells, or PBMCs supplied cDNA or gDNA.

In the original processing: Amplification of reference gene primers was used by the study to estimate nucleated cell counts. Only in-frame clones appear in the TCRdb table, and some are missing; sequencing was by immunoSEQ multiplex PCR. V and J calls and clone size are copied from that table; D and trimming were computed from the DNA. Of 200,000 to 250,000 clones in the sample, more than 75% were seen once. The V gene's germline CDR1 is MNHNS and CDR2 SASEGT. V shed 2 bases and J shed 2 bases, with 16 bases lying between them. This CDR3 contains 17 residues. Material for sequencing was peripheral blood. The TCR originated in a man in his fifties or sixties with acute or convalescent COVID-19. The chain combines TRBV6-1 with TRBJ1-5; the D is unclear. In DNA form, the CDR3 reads TGTGCCAGCAGTGAATCAATACCCAACATGGGCAATCAGCCCCAGCATTTT. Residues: CASSESIPNMGNQPQHF.